This T cell receptor (beta chain) derives from a study of T cell responses to AZD1222 COVID-19 vaccine. About the research overall: Second-dose schedules of about 4 or about 12 weeks were combined. Study-level findings and limits: Spike-specific TCR breadth rose after two AZD1222 doses, and depth rose as well. White British ancestry dominated among donors, who included more females, and clonal diversity was possibly underestimated. Unmutated variant regions reportedly attract nearly half of all spike-specific TCRs.

Turning to this clone: Antigen: not known.

Measured with immunoSEQ multiplex PCR; TCRdb has only the in-frame clones, and not every one. Altogether approximately 140,000 clones are present, over 85% being singletons, with the ten largest covering about 6%. This CDR3 has 16 residues. Per germline, CDR1 MNHEY and CDR2 SMNVEV (reference sequence). The V segment lost 3 bases and the J segment 0 bases; nucleotides outside the gene matches: 4. The clonotype comes from an adult in good health. The sample was peripheral blood, taken on day 0 of AZD1222 vaccination. This chain uses TRBV27 with TRBJ2-1; 8 bases are shared with TRBD1. CDR3 DNA: TGTGCCAGCAGTTTGTGGACAGGGAGCTCCTACAATGAGCAGTTCTTC. This encodes CASSLWTGSSYNEQFF.